The rows below give T cell receptor beta chains drawn from one sample of a study of post-analysis software for immune sequencing data. TCRdb recomputed calls from the PCR reads with MiXCR, one row per CDR3 protein. The table has about 820,000 distinct CDR3 sequences, 53% seen once; the top ten hold approximately 4.2%. Sequenced: blood. The receptors shown here come from a girl between 5 and 17 years old with multiple sclerosis. Each CDR3 is given with its conserved first and last residue. Fields, in order: V gene, J gene, D gene, clone size, CDR3 protein, CDR3 DNA. The D gene is left open where the match is weak. Size is omitted from some rows. Given values are once, few, many or a class for expanded clones.

v_call: TRBV6-5; j_call: TRBJ2-3; d_call: -; clone_size: -; cdr3_aa: CASSDGSRTTDTQYF; cdr3_nt: TGTGCCAGCAGTGACGGGAGCCGAACCACAGATACGCAGTATTTT
v_call: TRBV29-1; j_call: TRBJ2-7; d_call: TRBD1; clone_size: few; cdr3_aa: CSVETPGQETYEQYF; cdr3_nt: TGCAGCGTTGAGACACCGGGACAGGAAACCTACGAGCAGTACTTC
v_call: TRBV5-1; j_call: TRBJ1-1; d_call: TRBD1; clone_size: few; cdr3_aa: CASSLTGVNTEAFF; cdr3_nt: TGCGCCAGCAGCTTAACAGGGGTGAACACTGAAGCTTTCTTT
v_call: TRBV15; j_call: TRBJ2-3; d_call: TRBD2; clone_size: few; cdr3_aa: CATSRQKTGTSGSTDTQYF; cdr3_nt: TGTGCCACCAGCAGACAAAAAACCGGGACTAGCGGAAGCACAGATACGCAGTATTTT
v_call: TRBV5-1; j_call: TRBJ2-7; d_call: -; clone_size: -; cdr3_aa: CASSLGVPGNEQYF; cdr3_nt: TGCGCCAGCAGCTTGGGGGTCCCGGGGAATGAGCAGTACTTC
v_call: TRBV12-3/TRBV12-4; j_call: TRBJ1-2; d_call: TRBD1; clone_size: -; cdr3_aa: CASSRDSSHGYTF; cdr3_nt: TGTGCCAGCAGTCGGGACAGCTCACATGGCTACACCTTC
v_call: TRBV19; j_call: TRBJ1-2; d_call: -; clone_size: -; cdr3_aa: CASTGRGSYGYTF; cdr3_nt: TGTGCCAGTACGGGCCGGGGCAGCTATGGCTACACCTTC
v_call: TRBV2; j_call: TRBJ2-1; d_call: -; clone_size: -; cdr3_aa: CASRLGDEQFF; cdr3_nt: TGTGCCAGTCGACTTGGGGATGAGCAGTTCTTC
v_call: TRBV20-1; j_call: TRBJ2-5; d_call: -; clone_size: few; cdr3_aa: CSAELGGEETQYF; cdr3_nt: TGCAGTGCCGAACTGGGGGGAGAAGAGACCCAGTACTTC
v_call: TRBV12-3/TRBV12-4; j_call: TRBJ2-1; d_call: TRBD2; clone_size: once; cdr3_aa: CASSPIAGARTEQFF; cdr3_nt: TGTGCCAGCAGTCCGATAGCGGGAGCCCGGACGGAGCAGTTCTTC
v_call: TRBV7-2; j_call: TRBJ2-5; d_call: TRBD1; clone_size: -; cdr3_aa: CASSRRTGVETQYF; cdr3_nt: TGTGCCAGCAGCCGCCGGACAGGGGTAGAGACCCAGTACTTC
v_call: TRBV15; j_call: TRBJ2-1; d_call: -; clone_size: few; cdr3_aa: CATSRVRNEQFF; cdr3_nt: TGTGCCACCAGCAGAGTAAGGAATGAGCAGTTCTTC
v_call: TRBV7-2; j_call: TRBJ2-7; d_call: -; clone_size: -; cdr3_aa: CASSFTGALSYEQYF; cdr3_nt: TGTGCCAGCAGCTTTACGGGAGCCCTCTCCTACGAGCAGTACTTC
v_call: TRBV12-3/TRBV12-4; j_call: TRBJ2-5; d_call: -; clone_size: once; cdr3_aa: CASSSGQRGLETQYF; cdr3_nt: TGTGCCAGCAGTTCTGGTCAGAGGGGACTAGAGACCCAGTACTTC
v_call: TRBV29-1; j_call: TRBJ2-7; d_call: TRBD2; clone_size: once; cdr3_aa: CSVGLAGVASYEQYF; cdr3_nt: TGCAGCGTTGGACTAGCGGGAGTCGCCAGCTACGAGCAGTACTTC
v_call: TRBV10-3; j_call: TRBJ2-1; d_call: -; clone_size: few; cdr3_aa: CAISEVMGGNSYNEQFF; cdr3_nt: TGTGCCATCAGTGAAGTCATGGGGGGTAACTCCTACAATGAGCAGTTCTTC
v_call: TRBV6-5; j_call: TRBJ2-1; d_call: -; clone_size: -; cdr3_aa: CASRKPYGNEQFF; cdr3_nt: TGTGCCAGCAGAAAACCGTATGGGAATGAGCAGTTCTTC
v_call: TRBV20-1; j_call: TRBJ1-5; d_call: -; clone_size: -; cdr3_aa: CSAKGGPLQHF; cdr3_nt: TGCAGTGCCAAGGGGGGCCCCCTACAGCATTTT
v_call: TRBV12-3/TRBV12-4; j_call: TRBJ1-1; d_call: -; clone_size: many; cdr3_aa: CASSFGGTKNTEAFF; cdr3_nt: TGTGCCAGCAGTTTTGGGGGGACGAAGAACACTGAAGCTTTCTTT
v_call: TRBV9; j_call: TRBJ2-1; d_call: TRBD2; clone_size: -; cdr3_aa: CASSVVLSGGPTMHNEQFF; cdr3_nt: TGTGCCAGCAGCGTAGTACTGAGCGGGGGGCCTACTATGCACAATGAGCAGTTCTTC
v_call: TRBV5-1; j_call: TRBJ2-1; d_call: TRBD1; clone_size: few; cdr3_aa: CASSIEGQGYNEQFF; cdr3_nt: TGCGCCAGCAGCATAGAGGGACAGGGCTACAATGAGCAGTTCTTC
v_call: TRBV12-3/TRBV12-4; j_call: TRBJ1-1; d_call: TRBD1; clone_size: -; cdr3_aa: CASNPRGRDTEAFF; cdr3_nt: TGTGCCAGCAATCCCAGGGGGCGCGACACTGAAGCTTTCTTT
v_call: TRBV5-1; j_call: TRBJ2-7; d_call: TRBD1; clone_size: -; cdr3_aa: CASSLAVRDRVVVYEQYF; cdr3_nt: TGCGCCAGCAGCTTGGCCGTCCGGGACAGGGTGGTAGTTTACGAGCAGTACTTC
v_call: TRBV7-6; j_call: TRBJ2-1; d_call: TRBD2; clone_size: -; cdr3_aa: CASSSDFPSGGSYNEQFF; cdr3_nt: TGTGCCAGCAGCTCTGATTTCCCGAGCGGGGGTTCCTACAATGAGCAGTTCTTC
v_call: TRBV29-1; j_call: TRBJ2-7; d_call: TRBD1; clone_size: -; cdr3_aa: CSGYGTESYEQYF; cdr3_nt: TGCAGCGGATACGGGACAGAGTCCTACGAGCAGTACTTC
v_call: TRBV20-1; j_call: TRBJ2-5; d_call: -; clone_size: -; cdr3_aa: CSARDYQEQETQYF; cdr3_nt: TGCAGTGCTAGAGATTACCAAGAGCAAGAGACCCAGTACTTC
v_call: TRBV20-1; j_call: TRBJ1-2; d_call: -; clone_size: -; cdr3_aa: CSAREAGGYTF; cdr3_nt: TGCAGTGCTAGAGAGGCCGGTGGCTACACCTTC
v_call: TRBV20-1; j_call: TRBJ2-1; d_call: TRBD2; clone_size: few; cdr3_aa: CSGSPGTSGYNEQFF; cdr3_nt: TGCAGTGGGAGCCCCGGGACTAGCGGATACAATGAGCAGTTCTTC
v_call: TRBV29-1; j_call: TRBJ1-2; d_call: -; clone_size: -; cdr3_aa: CSVEDSPYGYTF; cdr3_nt: TGCAGCGTTGAGGACAGCCCCTATGGCTACACCTTC
v_call: TRBV20-1; j_call: TRBJ1-2; d_call: -; clone_size: -; cdr3_aa: CSATDTTGPNYGYTF; cdr3_nt: TGCAGTGCTACAGACACGACAGGCCCTAACTATGGCTACACCTTC
v_call: TRBV5-6; j_call: TRBJ2-2; d_call: TRBD2; clone_size: -; cdr3_aa: CASSLGGLAGAIGELFF; cdr3_nt: TGTGCCAGCAGCTTGGGGGGACTAGCGGGAGCGATCGGGGAGCTGTTTTTT
v_call: TRBV24-1; j_call: TRBJ1-1; d_call: -; clone_size: -; cdr3_aa: CATSDASGQGNTEAFF; cdr3_nt: TGTGCCACCAGTGACGCCTCCGGGCAGGGAAACACTGAAGCTTTCTTT
v_call: TRBV7-8; j_call: TRBJ2-5; d_call: TRBD2; clone_size: few; cdr3_aa: CASRNLLAGGPGETQYF; cdr3_nt: TGTGCCAGCCGTAATCTTTTAGCGGGAGGGCCAGGGGAGACCCAGTACTTC
v_call: TRBV9; j_call: TRBJ2-5; d_call: -; clone_size: -; cdr3_aa: CASSVGSGKGQETQYF; cdr3_nt: TGTGCCAGCAGCGTTGGGAGCGGAAAGGGCCAAGAGACCCAGTACTTC
v_call: TRBV7-9; j_call: TRBJ1-5; d_call: TRBD1; clone_size: -; cdr3_aa: CASSPGQGATQPQHF; cdr3_nt: TGTGCCAGCAGCCCGGGACAGGGGGCGACCCAGCCCCAGCATTTT
v_call: TRBV7-9; j_call: TRBJ1-1; d_call: -; clone_size: -; cdr3_aa: CASSFGQGAEAFF; cdr3_nt: TGTGCCAGCAGCTTCGGGCAGGGCGCTGAAGCTTTCTTT
v_call: TRBV29-1; j_call: TRBJ2-1; d_call: TRBD2; clone_size: -; cdr3_aa: CSVGTSEYNEQFF; cdr3_nt: TGCAGCGTTGGGACTAGCGAGTACAATGAGCAGTTCTTC
v_call: TRBV7-9; j_call: TRBJ1-1; d_call: -; clone_size: -; cdr3_aa: CASSLAGGEVTEAFF; cdr3_nt: TGTGCCAGCAGCTTAGCCGGGGGCGAGGTCACTGAAGCTTTCTTT
v_call: TRBV29-1; j_call: TRBJ1-1; d_call: -; clone_size: -; cdr3_aa: CSVMLWAGGTEAFF; cdr3_nt: TGCAGCGTAATGTTATGGGCGGGGGGGACTGAAGCTTTCTTT
v_call: TRBV5-1; j_call: TRBJ1-2; d_call: TRBD1; clone_size: -; cdr3_aa: CASSTGQVSNYGYTF; cdr3_nt: TGCGCCAGCAGCACCGGACAGGTTTCTAACTATGGCTACACCTTC
v_call: TRBV20-1; j_call: TRBJ2-1; d_call: -; clone_size: few; cdr3_aa: CSAREIGAVGDNEQFF; cdr3_nt: TGCAGTGCTAGAGAGATAGGAGCGGTGGGGGACAATGAGCAGTTCTTC
v_call: TRBV29-1; j_call: TRBJ2-4; d_call: TRBD1; clone_size: few; cdr3_aa: CSVPGDRGENIQYF; cdr3_nt: TGCAGCGTTCCCGGGGACAGGGGAGAAAACATTCAGTACTTC
v_call: TRBV7-2; j_call: TRBJ2-3; d_call: -; clone_size: -; cdr3_aa: CASSLDGWAVTDTQYF; cdr3_nt: TGTGCCAGCAGCTTAGACGGGTGGGCTGTCACAGATACGCAGTATTTT
v_call: TRBV6-2/TRBV6-3; j_call: TRBJ2-7; d_call: -; clone_size: -; cdr3_aa: CASRSIRRDYEQYF; cdr3_nt: TGTGCCAGCAGGTCGATTAGGCGGGATTACGAGCAGTACTTC
v_call: TRBV6-5; j_call: TRBJ2-5; d_call: TRBD2; clone_size: -; cdr3_aa: CASSYSSGGRETQYF; cdr3_nt: TGTGCCAGCAGTTACTCGTCGGGAGGAAGAGAGACCCAGTACTTC
v_call: TRBV20-1; j_call: TRBJ2-7; d_call: TRBD1; clone_size: -; cdr3_aa: CSASPGQGLIIGYEQYF; cdr3_nt: TGCAGTGCTAGCCCGGGACAGGGGCTGATTATAGGGTACGAGCAGTACTTC
v_call: TRBV6-6; j_call: TRBJ2-2; d_call: TRBD1; clone_size: -; cdr3_aa: CASSGQGTGGELFF; cdr3_nt: TGTGCCAGCAGCGGACAGGGAACCGGCGGGGAGCTGTTTTTT
v_call: TRBV14; j_call: TRBJ2-5; d_call: -; clone_size: few; cdr3_aa: CASSPRTFGGQYF; cdr3_nt: TGTGCCAGCAGCCCAAGGACCTTTGGAGGGCAGTACTTC
v_call: TRBV5-1; j_call: TRBJ2-7; d_call: -; clone_size: -; cdr3_aa: CASSVGPDYEQYF; cdr3_nt: TGCGCCAGCAGCGTGGGACCCGACTACGAGCAGTACTTC
v_call: TRBV11-2; j_call: TRBJ2-7; d_call: -; clone_size: -; cdr3_aa: CASSPPPGLLYEQYF; cdr3_nt: TGTGCCAGCAGCCCCCCGCCGGGACTCCTGTACGAGCAGTACTTC
v_call: TRBV7-7; j_call: TRBJ2-5; d_call: TRBD2; clone_size: few; cdr3_aa: CASSPQRGGQETQYF; cdr3_nt: TGTGCCAGCAGCCCCCAGCGGGGGGGCCAAGAGACCCAGTACTTC